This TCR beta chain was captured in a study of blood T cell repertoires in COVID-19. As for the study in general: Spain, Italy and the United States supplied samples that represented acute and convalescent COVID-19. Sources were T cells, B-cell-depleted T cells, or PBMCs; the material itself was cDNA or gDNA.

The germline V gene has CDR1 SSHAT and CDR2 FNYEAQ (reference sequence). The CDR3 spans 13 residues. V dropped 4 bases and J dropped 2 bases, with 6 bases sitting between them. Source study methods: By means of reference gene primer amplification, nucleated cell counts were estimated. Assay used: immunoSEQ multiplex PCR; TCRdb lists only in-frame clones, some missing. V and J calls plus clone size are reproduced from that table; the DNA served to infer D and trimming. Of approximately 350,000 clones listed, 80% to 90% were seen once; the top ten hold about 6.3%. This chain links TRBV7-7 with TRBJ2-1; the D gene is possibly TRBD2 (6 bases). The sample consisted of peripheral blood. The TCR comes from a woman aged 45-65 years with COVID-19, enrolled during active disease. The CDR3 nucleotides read TGTGCCAGCAGCTCGGGGGCCTACAATGAGCAGTTCTTC. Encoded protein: CASSSGAYNEQFF.